These T cell receptor beta chains were read from a single sample in a study of blood T cell repertoires in COVID-19. The data were produced by immunoSEQ multiplex PCR, yet TCRdb's version contains in-frame clones alone and is incomplete. Seen here are over 250,000 clones, 80% to 90% observed once, and the top ten hold approximately 10%. The specimen was peripheral blood. These receptors all stem from a woman aged 70-85 years with COVID-19, enrolled during active disease. Each CDR3 is given with its conserved first and last residue. Each record gives: J gene, V gene, CDR3 length, clone size, D gene, CDR3 protein, CDR3 DNA. A D gene is named only where the DNA matches it firmly. Size is stated for part of the rows, as once, few or many counts, or as a class when the clone is expanded.

TRBJ1-1 | TRBV3-1/TRBV3-2 | 12 | - | - | CASSRGGQGAFF | TGTGCCAGCAGCCGGGGGGGGCAGGGAGCTTTCTTT
TRBJ1-6 | TRBV9 | 20 | - | TRBD1 | CASSVGAGQGPGSYNSPLHF | TGTGCCAGCAGCGTAGGCGCGGGACAGGGACCCGGCTCCTATAATTCACCCCTCCACTTT
TRBJ1-1 | TRBV7-6 | 16 | - | TRBD1 | CASSSDRGGFDTEAFF | TGTGCCAGCAGCTCGGACAGGGGAGGTTTTGACACTGAAGCTTTCTTT
TRBJ2-7 | TRBV13 | 14 | - | - | CASSLDFNSYEQYF | TGTGCCAGCAGCTTAGACTTTAACTCCTACGAGCAGTACTTC
TRBJ2-2 | TRBV24-1 | 15 | - | TRBD1 | CATSGTGTGRRELFF | TGTGCCACCAGTGGGACCGGGACAGGGAGAAGGGAGCTGTTTTTT
TRBJ1-4 | TRBV7-9 | 15 | - | - | CASSRHVRGVQKLFF | TGTGCCAGCAGCCGCCACGTAAGGGGCGTCCAAAAACTGTTTTTT
TRBJ1-2 | TRBV12-3/TRBV12-4 | 12 | - | - | CASSLEGDGYTF | TGTGCCAGCAGTTTAGAAGGGGATGGCTACACCTTC
TRBJ2-1 | TRBV24-1 | 17 | once | TRBD2 | CATSEPQTSGNYNEQFF | TGTGCCACCAGTGAGCCCCAGACTAGCGGGAACTACAATGAGCAGTTCTTC
TRBJ1-1 | TRBV6-5 | 14 | - | - | CASSYSDSNTEAFF | TGTGCCAGCAGTTACTCGGACAGTAACACTGAAGCTTTCTTT
TRBJ2-7 | TRBV6-5 | 15 | - | - | CASSYSGNLNYEQYF | TGTGCCAGCAGTTACTCGGGCAACTTGAACTACGAGCAGTACTTC